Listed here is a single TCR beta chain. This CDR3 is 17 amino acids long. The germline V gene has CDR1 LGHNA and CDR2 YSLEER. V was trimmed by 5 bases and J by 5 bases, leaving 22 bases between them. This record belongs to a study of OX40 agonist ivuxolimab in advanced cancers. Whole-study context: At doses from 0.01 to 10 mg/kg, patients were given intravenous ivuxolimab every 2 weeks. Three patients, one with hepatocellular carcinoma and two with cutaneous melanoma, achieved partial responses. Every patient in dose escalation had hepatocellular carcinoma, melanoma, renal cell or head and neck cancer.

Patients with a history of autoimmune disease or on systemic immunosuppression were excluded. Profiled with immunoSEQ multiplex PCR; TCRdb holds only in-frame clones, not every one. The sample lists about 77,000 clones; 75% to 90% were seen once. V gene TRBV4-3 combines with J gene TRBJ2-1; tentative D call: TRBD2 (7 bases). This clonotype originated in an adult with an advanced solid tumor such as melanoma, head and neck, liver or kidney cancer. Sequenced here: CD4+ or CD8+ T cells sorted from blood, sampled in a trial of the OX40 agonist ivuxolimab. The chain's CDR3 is CASSVQPRGAADNEQFF. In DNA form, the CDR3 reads TGCGCCAGCAGCGTCCAGCCACGGGGGGCAGCCGACAATGAGCAGTTCTTC.